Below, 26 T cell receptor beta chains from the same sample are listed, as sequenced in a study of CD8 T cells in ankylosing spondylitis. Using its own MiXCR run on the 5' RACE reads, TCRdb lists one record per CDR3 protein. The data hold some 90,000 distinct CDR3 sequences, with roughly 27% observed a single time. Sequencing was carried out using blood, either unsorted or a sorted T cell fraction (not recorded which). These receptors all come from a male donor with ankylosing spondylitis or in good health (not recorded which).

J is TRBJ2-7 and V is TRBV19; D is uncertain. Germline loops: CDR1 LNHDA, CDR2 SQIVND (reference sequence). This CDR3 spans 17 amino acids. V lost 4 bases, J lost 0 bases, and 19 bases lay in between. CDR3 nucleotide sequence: TGTGCCAGTAGTACAACCCCTAACGACGGCAACTCCTACGAGCAGTACTTC. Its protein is CASSTTPNDGNSYEQYF.

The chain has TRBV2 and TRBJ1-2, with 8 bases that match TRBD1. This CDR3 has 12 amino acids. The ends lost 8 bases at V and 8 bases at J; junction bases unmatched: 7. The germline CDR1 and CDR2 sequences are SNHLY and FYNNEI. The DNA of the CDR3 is TGTGCCAGCTCCCAGGGGGCAAGGGGCTACACCTTC. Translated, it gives CASSQGARGYTF.

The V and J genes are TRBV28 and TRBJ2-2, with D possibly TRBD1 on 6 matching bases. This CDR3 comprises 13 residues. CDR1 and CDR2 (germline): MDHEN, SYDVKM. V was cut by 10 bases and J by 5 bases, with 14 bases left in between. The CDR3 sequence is CAIRQARTGELFF. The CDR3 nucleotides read TGTGCCATAAGACAGGCGCGGACCGGGGAGCTGTTTTTT.

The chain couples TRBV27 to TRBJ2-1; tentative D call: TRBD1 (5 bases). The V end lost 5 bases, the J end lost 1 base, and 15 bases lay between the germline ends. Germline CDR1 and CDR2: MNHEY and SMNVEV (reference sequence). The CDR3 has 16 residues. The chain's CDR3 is CASSPIQDTSYNEQFF. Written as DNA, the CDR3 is TGTGCCAGCAGTCCAATACAGGATACATCCTACAATGAGCAGTTCTTC.

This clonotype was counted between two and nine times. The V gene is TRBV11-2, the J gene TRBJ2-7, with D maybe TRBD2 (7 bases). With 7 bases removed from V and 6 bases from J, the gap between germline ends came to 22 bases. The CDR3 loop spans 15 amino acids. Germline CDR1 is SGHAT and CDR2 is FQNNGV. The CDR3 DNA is TGTGCCAGCACCGTGGGGGCGGGAGACAATGGCGAGCAGTACTTC. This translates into CASTVGAGDNGEQYF.

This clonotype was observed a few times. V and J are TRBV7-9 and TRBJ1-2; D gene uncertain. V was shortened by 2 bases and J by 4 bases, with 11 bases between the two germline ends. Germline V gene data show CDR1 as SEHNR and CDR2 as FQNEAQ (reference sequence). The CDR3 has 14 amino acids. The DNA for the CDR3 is TGTGCCAGCAGCTTAATAGCAAGTCCCTATGGCTACACCTTC. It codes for CASSLIASPYGYTF.

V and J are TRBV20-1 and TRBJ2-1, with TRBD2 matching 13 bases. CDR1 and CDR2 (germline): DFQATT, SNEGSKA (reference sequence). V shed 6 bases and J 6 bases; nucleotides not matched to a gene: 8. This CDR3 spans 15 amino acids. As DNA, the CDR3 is TGCAGTGCCCAGACTAGCGGGAGGTGGGGCAATGAGCAGTTCTTC. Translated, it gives CSAQTSGRWGNEQFF.

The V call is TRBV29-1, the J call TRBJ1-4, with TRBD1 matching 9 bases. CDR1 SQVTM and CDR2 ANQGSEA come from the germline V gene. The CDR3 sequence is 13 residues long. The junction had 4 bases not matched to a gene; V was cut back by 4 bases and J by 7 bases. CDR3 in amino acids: CSVGGQGGEKLFF. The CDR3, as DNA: TGCAGCGTTGGGGGACAGGGTGGTGAAAAACTGTTTTTT.

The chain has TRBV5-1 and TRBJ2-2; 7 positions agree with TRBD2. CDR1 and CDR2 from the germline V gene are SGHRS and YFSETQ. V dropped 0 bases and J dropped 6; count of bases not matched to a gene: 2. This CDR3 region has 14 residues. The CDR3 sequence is CASSLGLAAGELFF. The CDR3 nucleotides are TGCGCCAGCAGCTTGGGACTAGCAGCCGGGGAGCTGTTTTTT.

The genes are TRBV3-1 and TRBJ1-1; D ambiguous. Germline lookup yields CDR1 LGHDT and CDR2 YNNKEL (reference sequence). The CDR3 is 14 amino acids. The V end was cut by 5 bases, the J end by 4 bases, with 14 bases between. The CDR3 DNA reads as TGTGCCAGCAGCTTTACTCTTCGGGGCACTGAAGCTTTCTTT. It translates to CASSFTLRGTEAFF.

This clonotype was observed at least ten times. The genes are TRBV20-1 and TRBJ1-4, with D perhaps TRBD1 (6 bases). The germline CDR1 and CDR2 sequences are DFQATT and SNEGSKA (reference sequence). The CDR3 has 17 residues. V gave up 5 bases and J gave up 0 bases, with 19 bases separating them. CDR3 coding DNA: TGCAGTGCTCGACCCGTCTCACAGGGCGCAACTAATGAAAAACTGTTTTTT. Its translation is CSARPVSQGATNEKLFF.

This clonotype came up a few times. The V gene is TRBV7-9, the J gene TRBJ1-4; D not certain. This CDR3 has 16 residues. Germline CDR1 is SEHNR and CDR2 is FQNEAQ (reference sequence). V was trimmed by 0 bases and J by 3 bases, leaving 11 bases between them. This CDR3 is CASSLAAAGANEKLFF. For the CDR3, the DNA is TGTGCCAGCAGCTTAGCGGCGGCAGGCGCTAATGAAAAACTGTTTTTT.

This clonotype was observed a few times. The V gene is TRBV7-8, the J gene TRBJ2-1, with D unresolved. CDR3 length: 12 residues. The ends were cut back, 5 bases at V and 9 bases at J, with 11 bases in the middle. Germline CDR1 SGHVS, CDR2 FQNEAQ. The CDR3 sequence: CASSHSEGEQFF. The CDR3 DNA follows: TGTGCCAGCAGCCATAGTGAAGGTGAGCAGTTCTTC.

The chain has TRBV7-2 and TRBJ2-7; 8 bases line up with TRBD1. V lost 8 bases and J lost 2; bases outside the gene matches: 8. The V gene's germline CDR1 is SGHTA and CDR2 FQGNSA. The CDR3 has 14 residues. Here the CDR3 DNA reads TGTGCCAGCGGACGGACAGGGACCACCTACGAGCAGTACTTC. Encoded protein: CASGRTGTTYEQYF.

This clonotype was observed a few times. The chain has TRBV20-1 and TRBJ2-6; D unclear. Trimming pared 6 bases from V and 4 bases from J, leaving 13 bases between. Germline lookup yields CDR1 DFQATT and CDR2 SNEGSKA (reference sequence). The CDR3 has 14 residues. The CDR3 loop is CSAADGFGANVLTF. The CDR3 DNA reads TGCAGTGCCGCGGACGGTTTCGGGGCCAACGTCCTGACTTTC.

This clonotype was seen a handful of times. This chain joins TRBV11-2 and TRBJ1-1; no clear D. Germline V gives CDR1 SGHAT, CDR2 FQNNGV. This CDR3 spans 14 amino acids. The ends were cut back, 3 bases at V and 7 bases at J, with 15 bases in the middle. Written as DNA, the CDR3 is TGTGCCAGCAGCTTTGGGTCTGTGACCGATGAAGCTTTCTTT. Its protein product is CASSFGSVTDEAFF.

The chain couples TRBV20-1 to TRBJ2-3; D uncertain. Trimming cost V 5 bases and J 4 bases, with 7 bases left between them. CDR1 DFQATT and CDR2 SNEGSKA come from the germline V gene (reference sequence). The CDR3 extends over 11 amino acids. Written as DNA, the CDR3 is TGCAGTGCTCCATTGTCAGATACGCAGTATTTT. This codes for CSAPLSDTQYF.

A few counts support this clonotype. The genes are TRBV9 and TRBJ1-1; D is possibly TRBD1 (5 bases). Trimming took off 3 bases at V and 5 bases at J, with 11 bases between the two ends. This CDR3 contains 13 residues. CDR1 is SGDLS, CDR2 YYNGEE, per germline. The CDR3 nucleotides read TGTGCCAGCAGCGCGATAGGGGCGACTGAAGCTTTCTTT. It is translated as CASSAIGATEAFF.

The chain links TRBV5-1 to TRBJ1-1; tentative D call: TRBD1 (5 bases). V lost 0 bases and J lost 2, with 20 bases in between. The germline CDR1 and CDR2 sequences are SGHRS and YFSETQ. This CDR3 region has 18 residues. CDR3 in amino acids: CASSLVQGSNPKNTEAFF. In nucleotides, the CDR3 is TGCGCCAGCAGCTTGGTTCAGGGATCAAACCCGAAAAACACTGAAGCTTTCTTT.

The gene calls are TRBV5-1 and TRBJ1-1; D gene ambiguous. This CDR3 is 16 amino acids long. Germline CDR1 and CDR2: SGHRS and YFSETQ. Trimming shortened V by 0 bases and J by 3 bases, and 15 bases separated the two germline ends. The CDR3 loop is CASSLEGLPGDTEAFF. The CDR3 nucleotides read TGCGCCAGCAGCTTGGAGGGCCTCCCCGGGGACACTGAAGCTTTCTTT.

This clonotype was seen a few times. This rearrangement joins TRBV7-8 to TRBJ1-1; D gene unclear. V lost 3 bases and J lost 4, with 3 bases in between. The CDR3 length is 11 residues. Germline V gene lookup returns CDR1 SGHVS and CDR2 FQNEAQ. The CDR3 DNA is TGTGCCAGCAGCTTGAGCACTGAAGCTTTCTTT. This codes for CASSLSTEAFF.

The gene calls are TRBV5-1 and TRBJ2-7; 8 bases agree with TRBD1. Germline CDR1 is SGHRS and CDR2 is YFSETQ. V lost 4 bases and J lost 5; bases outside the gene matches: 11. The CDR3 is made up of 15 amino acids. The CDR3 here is CASSEDGQGIHEQYF. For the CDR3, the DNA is TGCGCCAGCAGCGAGGACGGACAGGGTATCCACGAGCAGTACTTC.

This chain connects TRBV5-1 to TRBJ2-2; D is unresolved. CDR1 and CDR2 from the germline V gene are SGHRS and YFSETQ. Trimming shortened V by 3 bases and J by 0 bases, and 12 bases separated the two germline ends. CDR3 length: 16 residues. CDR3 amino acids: CASSSEVGTNTGELFF. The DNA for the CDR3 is TGCGCCAGCAGCTCCGAAGTAGGAACGAACACCGGGGAGCTGTTTTTT.

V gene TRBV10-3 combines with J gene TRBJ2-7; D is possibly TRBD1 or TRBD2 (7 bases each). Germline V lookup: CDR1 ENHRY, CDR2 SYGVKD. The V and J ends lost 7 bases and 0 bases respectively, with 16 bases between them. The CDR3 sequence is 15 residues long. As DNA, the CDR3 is TGTGCCATCATGCAAGACAGGGACTACTCCTACGAGCAGTACTTC. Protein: CAIMQDRDYSYEQYF.

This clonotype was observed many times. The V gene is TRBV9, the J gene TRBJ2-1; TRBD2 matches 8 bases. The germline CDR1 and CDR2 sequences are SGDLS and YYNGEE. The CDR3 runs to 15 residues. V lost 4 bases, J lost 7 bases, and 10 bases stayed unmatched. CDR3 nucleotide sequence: TGTGCCAGCAGCTCTCGGGGGGGCGCTACGAATGAGCAGTTCTTC. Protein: CASSSRGGATNEQFF.

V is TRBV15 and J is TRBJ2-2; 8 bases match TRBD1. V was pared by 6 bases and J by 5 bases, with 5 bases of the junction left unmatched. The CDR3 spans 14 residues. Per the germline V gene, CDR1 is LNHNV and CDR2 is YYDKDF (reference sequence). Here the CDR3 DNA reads TGTGCCACCAGACCAAGACAGGGGACCGGGGAGCTGTTTTTT. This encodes CATRPRQGTGELFF.